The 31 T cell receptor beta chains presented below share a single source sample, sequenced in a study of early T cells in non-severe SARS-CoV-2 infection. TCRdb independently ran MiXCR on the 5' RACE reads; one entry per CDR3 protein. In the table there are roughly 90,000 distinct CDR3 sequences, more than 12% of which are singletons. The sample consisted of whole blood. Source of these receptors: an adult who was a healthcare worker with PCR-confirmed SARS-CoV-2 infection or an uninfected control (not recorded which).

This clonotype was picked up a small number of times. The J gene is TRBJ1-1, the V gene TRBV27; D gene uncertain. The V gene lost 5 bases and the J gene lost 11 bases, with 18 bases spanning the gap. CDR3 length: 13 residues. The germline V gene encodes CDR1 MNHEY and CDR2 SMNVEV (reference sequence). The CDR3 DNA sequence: TGTGCCAGCAGTCTCTCGGCCCTCGGCGGCGCTTTCTTT. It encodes CASSLSALGGAFF.

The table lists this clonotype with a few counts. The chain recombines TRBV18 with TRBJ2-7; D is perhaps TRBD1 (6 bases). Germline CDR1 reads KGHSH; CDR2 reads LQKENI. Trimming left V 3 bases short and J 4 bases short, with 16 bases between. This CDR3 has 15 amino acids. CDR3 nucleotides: TGTGCCAGCTCACCCGGACAGACTGCTGGGTACGAGCAGTACTTC. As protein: CASSPGQTAGYEQYF.

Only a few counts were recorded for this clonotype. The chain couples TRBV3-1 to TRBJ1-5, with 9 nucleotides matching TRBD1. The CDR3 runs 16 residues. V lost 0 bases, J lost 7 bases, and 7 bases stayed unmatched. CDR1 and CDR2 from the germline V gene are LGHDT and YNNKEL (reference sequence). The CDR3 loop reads CASSQDFGTGRQPQHF. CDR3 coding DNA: TGTGCCAGCAGCCAAGATTTCGGGACAGGGCGACAGCCCCAGCATTTT.

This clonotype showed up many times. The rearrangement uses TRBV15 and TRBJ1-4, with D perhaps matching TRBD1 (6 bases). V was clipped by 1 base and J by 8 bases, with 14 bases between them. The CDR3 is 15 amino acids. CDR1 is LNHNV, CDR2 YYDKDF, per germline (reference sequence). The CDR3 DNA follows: TGTGCCACCAGCAGAGTGGGGGCGCGGGTAGAAAAACTGTTTTTT. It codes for CATSRVGARVEKLFF.

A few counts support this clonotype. The CDR3 loop is CASSLGVRGSYNEQFF. The CDR3 bases are TGCGCCAGCAGCTTGGGGGTCCGGGGCTCCTACAATGAGCAGTTCTTC. V usage is TRBV5-1 and J usage is TRBJ2-1; D may be TRBD2 (5 bases). CDR1 and CDR2 from the germline V gene are SGHRS and YFSETQ. The V end was cut by 0 bases, the J end by 0 bases, with 10 bases between. The CDR3 covers 16 residues.

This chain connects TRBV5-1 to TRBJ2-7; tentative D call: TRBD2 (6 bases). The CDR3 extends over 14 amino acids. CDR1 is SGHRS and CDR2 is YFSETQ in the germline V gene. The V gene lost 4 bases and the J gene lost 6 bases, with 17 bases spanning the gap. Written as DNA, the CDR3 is TGCGCCAGCAGCAAAATCACCGGGACTGGCGAGCAGTACTTC. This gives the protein CASSKITGTGEQYF.

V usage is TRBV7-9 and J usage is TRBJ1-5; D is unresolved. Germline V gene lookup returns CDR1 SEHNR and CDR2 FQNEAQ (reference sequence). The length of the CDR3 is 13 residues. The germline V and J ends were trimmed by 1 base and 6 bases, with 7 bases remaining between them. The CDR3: CASSLETGQPQHF. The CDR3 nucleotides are TGTGCCAGCAGCTTAGAAACGGGTCAGCCCCAGCATTTT. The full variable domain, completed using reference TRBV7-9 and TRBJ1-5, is DTGVSQNPRHKITKRGQNVTFRCDPISEHNRLYWYRQTLGQGPEFLTYFQNEAQLEKSRLLSDRFSAERPKGSFSTLEIQRTEQGDSAMYLCASSLETGQPQHFGDGTRLSIL.

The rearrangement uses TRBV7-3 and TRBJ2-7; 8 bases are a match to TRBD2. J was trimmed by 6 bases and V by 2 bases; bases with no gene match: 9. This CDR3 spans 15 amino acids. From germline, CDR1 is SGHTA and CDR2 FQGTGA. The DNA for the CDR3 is TGTGCCAGCAGCTTAGAGCGGGGGCCGCTCAGCGAGCAGTACTTC. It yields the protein CASSLERGPLSEQYF.

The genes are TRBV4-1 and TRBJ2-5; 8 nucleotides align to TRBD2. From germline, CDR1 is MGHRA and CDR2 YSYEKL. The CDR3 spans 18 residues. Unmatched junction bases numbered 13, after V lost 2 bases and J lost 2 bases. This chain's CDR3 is CASSQSPGGGRPQETQYF. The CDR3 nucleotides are TGCGCCAGCAGCCAAAGTCCGGGGGGCGGGAGGCCTCAAGAGACCCAGTACTTC.

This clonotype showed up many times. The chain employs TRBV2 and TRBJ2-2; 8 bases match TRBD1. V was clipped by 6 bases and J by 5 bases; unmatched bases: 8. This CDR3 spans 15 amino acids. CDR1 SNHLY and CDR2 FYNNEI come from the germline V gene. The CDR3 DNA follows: TGTGCCAGCAGACTACGGACAGGGATAACCGGGGAGCTGTTTTTT. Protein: CASRLRTGITGELFF. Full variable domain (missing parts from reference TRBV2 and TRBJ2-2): EPEVTQTPSHQVTQMGQEVILRCVPISNHLYFYWYRQILGQKVEFLVSFYNNEISEKSEIFDDQFSVERPDGSNFTLKIRSTKLEDSAMYFCASRLRTGITGELFFGEGSRLTVL.

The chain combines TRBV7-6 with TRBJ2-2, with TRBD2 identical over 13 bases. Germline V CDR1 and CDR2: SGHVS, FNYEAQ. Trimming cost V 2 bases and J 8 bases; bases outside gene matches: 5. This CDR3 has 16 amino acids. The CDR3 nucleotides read TGTGCCAGCAGCTTAACCGGGACTAGCGGGATTGGGGAGCTGTTTTTT. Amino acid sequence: CASSLTGTSGIGELFF.

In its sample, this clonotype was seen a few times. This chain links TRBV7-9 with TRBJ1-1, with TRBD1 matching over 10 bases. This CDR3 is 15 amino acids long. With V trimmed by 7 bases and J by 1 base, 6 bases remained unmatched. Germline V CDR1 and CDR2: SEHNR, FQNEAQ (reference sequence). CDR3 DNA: TGTGCCAGCACCCGACAGGGGGCAAAGAACACTGAAGCTTTCTTT. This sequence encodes CASTRQGAKNTEAFF.

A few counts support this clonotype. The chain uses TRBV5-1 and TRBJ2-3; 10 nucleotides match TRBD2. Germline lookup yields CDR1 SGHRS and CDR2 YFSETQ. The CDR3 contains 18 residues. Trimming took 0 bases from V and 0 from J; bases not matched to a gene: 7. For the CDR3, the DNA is TGCGCCAGCAGCTTGGTGGCTAGCGGGAGTACGAGCACAGATACGCAGTATTTT. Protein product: CASSLVASGSTSTDTQYF.

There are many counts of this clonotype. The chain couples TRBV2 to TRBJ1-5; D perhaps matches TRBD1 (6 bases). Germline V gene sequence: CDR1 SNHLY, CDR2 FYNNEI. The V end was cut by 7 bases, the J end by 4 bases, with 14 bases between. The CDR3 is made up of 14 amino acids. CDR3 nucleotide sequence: TGTGCCAGCAATGGGGGCAAGGGGAATCAGCCCCAGCATTTT. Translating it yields CASNGGKGNQPQHF.

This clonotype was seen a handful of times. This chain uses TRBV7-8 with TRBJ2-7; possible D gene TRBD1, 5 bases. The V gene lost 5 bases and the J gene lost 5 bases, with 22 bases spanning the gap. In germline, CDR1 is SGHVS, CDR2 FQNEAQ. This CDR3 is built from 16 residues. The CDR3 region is CASSQGWGPISHEQYF. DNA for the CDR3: TGTGCCAGCAGCCAGGGTTGGGGCCCTATATCCCACGAGCAGTACTTC.

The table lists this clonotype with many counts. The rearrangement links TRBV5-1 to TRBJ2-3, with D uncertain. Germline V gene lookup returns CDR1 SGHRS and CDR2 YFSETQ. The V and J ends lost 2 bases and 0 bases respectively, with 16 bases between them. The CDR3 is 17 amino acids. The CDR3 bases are TGCGCCAGCAGCTTCGATCTCCGGGCAGCTAGCACAGATACGCAGTATTTT. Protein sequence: CASSFDLRAASTDTQYF. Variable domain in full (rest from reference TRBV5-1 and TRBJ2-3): KAGVTQTPRYLIKTRGQQVTLSCSPISGHRSVSWYQQTPGQGLQFLFEYFSETQRNKGNFPGRFSGRQFSNSRSEMNVSTLELGDSALYLCASSFDLRAASTDTQYFGPGTRLTVL.

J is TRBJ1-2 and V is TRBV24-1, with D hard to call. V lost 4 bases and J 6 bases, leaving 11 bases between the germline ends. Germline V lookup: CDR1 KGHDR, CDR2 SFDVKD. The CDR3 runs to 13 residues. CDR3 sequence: CATSEQGLDGYTF. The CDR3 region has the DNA TGTGCCACCAGTGAGCAAGGATTGGATGGCTACACCTTC.

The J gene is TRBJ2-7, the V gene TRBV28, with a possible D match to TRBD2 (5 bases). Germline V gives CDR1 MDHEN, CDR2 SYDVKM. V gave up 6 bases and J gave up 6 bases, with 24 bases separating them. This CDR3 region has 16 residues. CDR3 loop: CASSSPEERAIPEQYF. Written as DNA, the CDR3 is TGTGCCAGCAGCTCCCCCGAAGAGAGGGCCATTCCCGAGCAGTACTTC.

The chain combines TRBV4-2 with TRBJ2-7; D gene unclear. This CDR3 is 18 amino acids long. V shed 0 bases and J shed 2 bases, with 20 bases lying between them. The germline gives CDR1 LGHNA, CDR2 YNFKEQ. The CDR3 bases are TGTGCCAGCAGCCAAGATCTGACTCGCCACCATATCACCTACGAGCAGTACTTC. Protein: CASSQDLTRHHITYEQYF.

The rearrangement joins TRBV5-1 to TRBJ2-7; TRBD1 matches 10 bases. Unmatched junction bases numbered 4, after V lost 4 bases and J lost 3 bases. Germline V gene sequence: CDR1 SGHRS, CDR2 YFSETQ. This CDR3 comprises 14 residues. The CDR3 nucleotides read TGCGCCAGCAGCCCCCGGGACAGGGGCTACGAGCAGTACTTC. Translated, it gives CASSPRDRGYEQYF.

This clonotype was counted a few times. CDR3 sequence: CASSSRQGNYGYTF. The CDR3, as DNA: TGTGCCAGCAGCAGTCGACAGGGGAACTATGGCTACACCTTC. This chain uses TRBV6-1 with TRBJ1-2, with 8 bases identical to TRBD1. Germline CDR1 and CDR2: MNHNS and SASEGT. This CDR3 contains 14 residues. V trimming: 6 bases; J trimming: 2 bases; junction bases outside the gene matches: 5.

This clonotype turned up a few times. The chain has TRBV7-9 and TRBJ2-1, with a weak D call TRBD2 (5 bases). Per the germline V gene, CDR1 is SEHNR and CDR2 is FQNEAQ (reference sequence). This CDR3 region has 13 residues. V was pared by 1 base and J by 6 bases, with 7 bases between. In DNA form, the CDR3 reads TGTGCCAGCAGCTTAGTAGCGACCAATGAGCAGTTCTTC. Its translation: CASSLVATNEQFF.

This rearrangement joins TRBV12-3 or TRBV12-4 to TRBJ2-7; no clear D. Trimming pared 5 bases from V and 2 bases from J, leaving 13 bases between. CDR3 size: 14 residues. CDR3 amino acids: CASSPSDAPYEQYF. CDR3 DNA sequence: TGTGCCAGCAGTCCAAGTGACGCGCCCTACGAGCAGTACTTC.

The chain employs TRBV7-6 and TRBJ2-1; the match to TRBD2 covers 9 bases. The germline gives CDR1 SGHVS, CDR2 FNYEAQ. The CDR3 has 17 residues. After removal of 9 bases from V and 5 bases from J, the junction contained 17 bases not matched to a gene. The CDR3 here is CARWGLACSRLDNEQFF. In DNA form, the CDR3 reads TGTGCCAGATGGGGACTAGCATGCTCCCGTCTGGACAATGAGCAGTTCTTC.

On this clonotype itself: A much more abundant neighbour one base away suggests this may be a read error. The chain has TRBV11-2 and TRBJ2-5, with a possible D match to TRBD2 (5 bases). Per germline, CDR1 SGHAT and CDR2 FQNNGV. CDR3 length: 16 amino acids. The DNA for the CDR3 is TGTGTCAGCAGCCCAATGCAACGGACTCAGCAAGAGACCCAGTACTTC. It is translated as CVSSPMQRTQQETQYF.

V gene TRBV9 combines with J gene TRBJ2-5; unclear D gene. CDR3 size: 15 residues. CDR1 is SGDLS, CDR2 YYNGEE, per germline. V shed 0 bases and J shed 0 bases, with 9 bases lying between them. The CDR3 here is CASSVAPGHQETQYF. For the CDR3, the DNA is TGTGCCAGCAGCGTAGCCCCCGGCCACCAAGAGACCCAGTACTTC.

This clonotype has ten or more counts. CDR3 DNA sequence: TGTGCCAGCAGTCACGGGACAAGACACCAGGGGACTAATGAAAAACTGTTTTTT. It yields the protein CASSHGTRHQGTNEKLFF. The V call is TRBV2, the J call TRBJ1-4, with D perhaps TRBD1 (6 bases). This CDR3 contains 18 residues. V gave up 5 bases and J gave up 2 bases, with 21 bases separating them. CDR1 and CDR2 (germline): SNHLY, FYNNEI.

As DNA, the CDR3 is TGTGCCAGCAGCACCAGCGGAGCCTCTGGGGCCAACGTCCTGACTTTC. Residues: CASSTSGASGANVLTF. This chain links TRBV9 with TRBJ2-6; weak D call: TRBD2 (5 bases). Germline V gene data show CDR1 as SGDLS and CDR2 as YYNGEE. With 4 bases removed from V and 0 bases from J, the gap between germline ends came to 11 bases. The CDR3 covers 16 residues.

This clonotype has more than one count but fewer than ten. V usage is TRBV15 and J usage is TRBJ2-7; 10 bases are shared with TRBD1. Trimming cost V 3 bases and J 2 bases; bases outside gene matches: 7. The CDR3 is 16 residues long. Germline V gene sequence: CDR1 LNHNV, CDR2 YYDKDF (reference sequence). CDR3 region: CATSSHTGTGAYEQYF. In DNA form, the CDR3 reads TGTGCCACCAGCAGTCACACCGGGACAGGGGCCTACGAGCAGTACTTC.

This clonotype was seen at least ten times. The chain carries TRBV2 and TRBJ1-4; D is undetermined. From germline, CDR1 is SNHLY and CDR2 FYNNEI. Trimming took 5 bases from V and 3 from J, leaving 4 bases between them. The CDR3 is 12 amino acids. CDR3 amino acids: CASSTANEKLFF. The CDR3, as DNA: TGTGCCAGCAGTACTGCTAATGAAAAACTGTTTTTT.

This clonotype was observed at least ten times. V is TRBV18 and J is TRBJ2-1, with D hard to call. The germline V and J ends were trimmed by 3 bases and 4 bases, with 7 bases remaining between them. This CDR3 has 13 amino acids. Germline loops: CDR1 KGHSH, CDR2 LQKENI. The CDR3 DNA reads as TGTGCCAGCTCACCTTTGGGTTACAATGAGCAGTTCTTC. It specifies CASSPLGYNEQFF.